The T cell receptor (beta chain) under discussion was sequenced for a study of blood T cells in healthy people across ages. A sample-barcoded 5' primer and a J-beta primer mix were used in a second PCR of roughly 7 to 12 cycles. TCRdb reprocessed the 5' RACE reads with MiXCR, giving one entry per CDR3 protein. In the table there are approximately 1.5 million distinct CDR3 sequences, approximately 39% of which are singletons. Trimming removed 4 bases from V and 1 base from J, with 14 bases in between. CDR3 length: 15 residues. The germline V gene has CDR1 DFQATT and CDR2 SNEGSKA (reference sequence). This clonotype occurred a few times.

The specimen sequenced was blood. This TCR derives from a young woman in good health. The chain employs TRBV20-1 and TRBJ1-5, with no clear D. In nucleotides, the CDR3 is TGCAGTGCTAAATCGGGAATTGACAGCAATCAGCCCCAGCATTTT. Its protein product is CSAKSGIDSNQPQHF.